Sequencing of this T cell receptor (beta chain) was carried out in a study of cytomegalovirus exposure and HLA in healthy donors. General observations from the study: Investigators reported 150 to 200 TCR beta chains as tied to cytomegalovirus. Rare sequences made up most TCRs, while some public TCRs were found in many donors.

PCR involved 60 Vbeta and 13 Jbeta primers. Sequenced by immunoSEQ multiplex PCR; TCRdb stores in-frame clones only, minus some. This table holds about 100,000 clones, around 80% found once. Worth noting for this clone: Its matching antigen is unknown.

The V and J ends lost 7 bases and 2 bases, in that order; junction bases with no gene match: 9. The germline CDR1 and CDR2 sequences are MDHEN and SYDVKM. There are 15 residues in the CDR3. The TCR sequence derives from a male donor in good health and CMV-seropositive. The J gene is TRBJ2-7, the V gene TRBV28, with 9 bases lining up with TRBD1. The sequencing sample was made of PBMCs. DNA for the CDR3: TGTGCCAGCACTAACCCCGGGACAGGGACCTACGAGCAGTACTTC. This codes for CASTNPGTGTYEQYF. Using reference TRBV28 and TRBJ2-7 for the parts outside the CDR3, the full variable domain is DVKVTQSSRYLVKRTGEKVFLECVQDMDHENMFWYRQDPGLGLRLIYFSYDVKMKEKGDIPEGYSVSREKKERFSLILESASTNQTSMYLCASTNPGTGTYEQYFGPGTRLTVT.